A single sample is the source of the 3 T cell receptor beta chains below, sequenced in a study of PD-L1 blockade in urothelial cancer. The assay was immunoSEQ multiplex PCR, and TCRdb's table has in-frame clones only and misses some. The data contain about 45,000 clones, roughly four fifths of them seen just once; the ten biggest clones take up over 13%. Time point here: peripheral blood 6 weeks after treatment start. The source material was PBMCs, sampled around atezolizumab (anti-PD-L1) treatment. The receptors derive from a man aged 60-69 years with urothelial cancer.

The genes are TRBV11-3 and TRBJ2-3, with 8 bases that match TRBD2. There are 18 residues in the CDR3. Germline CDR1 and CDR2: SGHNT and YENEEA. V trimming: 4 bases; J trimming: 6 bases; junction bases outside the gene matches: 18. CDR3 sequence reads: CASSCEGLAASRRDTQYF. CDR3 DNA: TGTGCCAGCAGCTGCGAAGGACTAGCTGCTTCGCGCAGGGATACGCAGTATTTT.

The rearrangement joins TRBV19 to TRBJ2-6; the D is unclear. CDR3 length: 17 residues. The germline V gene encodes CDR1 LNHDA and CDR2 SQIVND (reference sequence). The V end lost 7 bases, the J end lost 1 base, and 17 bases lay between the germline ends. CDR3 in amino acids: CASTPHTGGSGANVLTF. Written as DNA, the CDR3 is TGTGCCAGTACTCCCCACACGGGTGGGTCTGGGGCCAACGTCCTGACTTTC.

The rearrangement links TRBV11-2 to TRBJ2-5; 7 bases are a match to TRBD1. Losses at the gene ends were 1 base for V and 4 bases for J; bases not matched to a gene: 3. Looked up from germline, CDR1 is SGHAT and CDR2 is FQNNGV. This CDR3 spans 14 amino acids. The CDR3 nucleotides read TGTGCCAGCAGCTTAGGGTCAGGGGGAGAGACCCAGTACTTC. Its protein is CASSLGSGGETQYF.